This paragraph covers one T cell receptor (beta chain) sequence. No antigen is known for it. The input lacks base qualities; no much larger clone sits a single base away. The cohort was made up of approximately 700 healthy bone marrow donors. All cohort members were sampled while nominally healthy, although unrecorded immune exposures were likely present. The donor tested CMV seropositive, placing the donor among the 289 seropositive members of the cohort. A peripheral blood sample was provided by each donor, and peripheral blood mononuclear cells were used for TCR beta sequencing. Genomic DNA was extracted from the blood cell samples with the Qiagen DNeasy Blood Extraction Kit. The library was prepared using the immunoSEQ multiplex PCR assay. The multiplex PCR relied on a mix of 60 forward primers for TCR Vbeta segments and 13 reverse primers for TCR Jbeta segments. The CDR3 region of rearranged TCR beta genes was amplified from genomic DNA by a multiplex PCR assay. Amplified TCR beta libraries were sequenced as 87-base-pair reads on the Illumina HiSeq System. Under the source paper's analysis protocol: In a later analysis, tens of millions of unique TCR beta chains were counted across the 666 repertoires, and roughly 10 million of these chains were shared by at least two donors. A nearest-neighbor algorithm error-corrected the raw reads and collapsed the reads into unique sequences, merging closely related sequences to remove PCR and sequencing errors. To assign V, D and J gene segments, CDR3 sequences were aligned to IMGT reference sequences. Each retained sequence needed at least a six-nucleotide match to both a V gene segment and a J gene segment. A rearrangement was called productive if the CDR3 had no stop codons and remained in frame with V and J, and every other rearrangement was called non-productive. CDR3 was defined according to IMGT convention as the region running from the second conserved V-encoded cysteine to the conserved J-encoded phenylalanine. In an earlier analysis of 550 to 650 of the donors, sequences lacking an unambiguous match to a single V gene segment were excluded. In an earlier analysis of about 590 of the donors, a V segment was called functional when productive rearrangements were above 56.7%, and segregating when the standard deviation between donors exceeded 5%. To diagnose cytomegalovirus status from the catalog of TCR beta chain sequences, a statistical classification framework was built. In a later analysis, TCR nucleotide sequences were compared against IMGT/GENE-DB human TR gene sequences so that V and J genes could be assigned. Using the TCRdist pipeline, a later analysis assigned CDR3 sequences along with most-parsimonious VDJ recombination scenarios. A later analysis defined each TCR beta chain by its CDR3 amino acid sequence plus V-gene family, and excluded reads lacking a unique V-gene family. To address suspected cross-contamination and a sequencing artifact, a later analysis removed 550 to 750 highly shared, low-generation-probability nucleotide sequences. In a later analysis, a clonal expansion index for each public chain was calculated from normalized within-repertoire ranks of inferred template counts. A later analysis computed generation probabilities with a VDJ recombination model fitted to out-of-frame rearrangements, and checked the results against IGoR. A later analysis scored TCR-TCR, TCR-HLA and TCR-CMV co-occurrence with hypergeometric tests, applying a repertoire-size bias correction to TCR pairs. A later analysis estimated false discovery rates by permuting HLA or CMV assignments 20 times. In a later analysis, co-occurring TCRs were grouped using DBSCAN, with TCRdist sequence similarity added in when clustering inside HLA-allele-positive subsets. For co-occurrence clustering, repertoires with fewer than 30,000 or more than 120,000 public chains were excluded, along with several repertoires with anomalous nucleotide sharing. The table comes from immuneACCESS by way of TCRdb, which keeps in-frame sequences with V and J called. Part of the clones is missing from these tables; in studies checked, under half for an unresolved V gene and the rest for unknown reasons. V and J calls and clone size are given by that table; D and trimming were obtained from the DNA. The sample contains around 240,000 clones, roughly 80% of them found a single time. 5.4% of the sample lies in the top ten.

The sample belongs to a study of cytomegalovirus exposure and HLA in healthy donors (dated 2017 in TCRdb). Background for the entire study: An earlier analysis of 587 of the donors reported roughly 300 Gb of sequence data and around 100 million unique TCR beta sequences obtained from about 180 million T cells. Roughly 300 gigabases of sequencing data and 70 million to 85 million unique TCR sequences were included in an early release covering about 600 HLA-typed donors. Among the roughly 400 genotyped donors, around 81% belonged to the genetic ancestry cluster associated with self-reported Caucasian donors. The study aimed to test whether cataloging public T cell receptors could reveal signatures of past pathogen exposure. The study used immunosequencing to profile the T cell repertoires of under 700 subjects and linked those repertoires to cytomegalovirus serostatus. In addition to the first cohort of around 670 subjects, a separate validation cohort of about 120 different subjects was used. To predict cytomegalovirus infection status, the study combined high-throughput TCR immunosequencing, statistical association of individual TCRs with disease status, and machine learning. A later analysis re-analyzed previously published TCR beta repertoires from 600 to 850 donors and added high-resolution HLA genotyping to study TCR occurrence patterns. Rather than using new phenotypic data, the later analysis identified candidate immune exposures from TCR beta sequences and from how often those sequences occurred across donors. In an earlier analysis of over 550 of the donors, high-throughput TCR beta sequencing was used to judge whether each TCR beta V gene segment behaved as functional or pseudogenic. Donor age, sex, ethnicity and CMV serostatus were compiled together with the repertoire data. A later genetic analysis took genome-wide SNP genotypes for about 65% of the 666 donors and used that subset as a discovery cohort. Every discovery cohort repertoire had been produced on one sequencing platform. HLA typing covered class I and class II loci at four-digit resolution. The number of donors typed differed by locus, with about 629-640 for A, B, C, DRB1 and DQB1, roughly 520 for DQA1, approximately 580 for DPA1, and approximately 470 for DPB1. Because of strong linkage in the cohort, roughly five DR-DQ haplotypes were treated as single units for association and clustering. Among approximately 370 genotyped donors of the cohort, an average of around 250,000 unique TCR beta nucleotide sequences was sequenced per donor, of which about 19% were non-productive. The paper as a whole reports these results and caveats: The classifier was reported to diagnose cytomegalovirus status with high specificity and sensitivity in both the original cohort and the validation cohort. The study listed 164 TCR beta chains as associated with cytomegalovirus. A cluster of highly shared sequence variants was judged likely to be a technical artifact of the sequencing pipeline. In a later analysis, several top co-occurrence clusters were reported to appear linked to parvovirus B19, influenza, CMV and Epstein-Barr virus. In a later genetic analysis, a missense DCLRE1C variant was associated with V-gene and J-gene trimming of TCR beta chains, and the association was replicated in an independent cohort. Because counts were too low, about 15 rarely observed V segments, including chromosome 9 orphons, were left out of the earlier analysis of 587 of the donors. Some IMGT-functional V segments, including TRBV6-2 and TRBV6-3, could not be distinguished by the 87-base-pair reads and were therefore excluded. Correlated functional status among segregating V segments might be attributable to linkage disequilibrium, but an unknown experimental factor could not be ruled out. In an earlier analysis of approximately 600 of the donors, most TCR beta V segments were observed in productive rearrangements about 90% or about 30% of the time, broadly matching IMGT annotations. The authors suggested that the approach could potentially be generalized to other disease states and immunological phenotypes. Compared with the approximately 600-donor mean, donors in an Asian-associated ancestry cluster had fewer N-insertions in productive TCRs, according to a later genetic analysis. Because HLA typing was missing for some donors at each locus, association tests included only the typed subset. Strong co-occurrence of HLA alleles, especially DR and DQ, made assigning TCR associations to individual alleles difficult. According to a later analysis, most CMV-associated TCR beta chains appeared to be HLA-restricted, and the HLA associations seemed to be driven largely by CMV exposure. The cohort was sequenced for TCR beta chains only, and without alpha or paired-chain data the features that could be detected were limited. In a later analysis, HLA-associated TCR beta chains were found to be more clonally expanded and to have lower generation probabilities than equally common non-associated chains. In vitro tests confirmed that a few of the cytomegalovirus-associated TCR beta chains recognize cytomegalovirus antigens. Most TCR sequences were observed very rarely across donors, whereas some public TCRs were present in many individuals. In a later analysis, TCR association rates were found to vary across HLA loci, with the most associated TCRs seen for DRB1 alleles and the fewest for HLA-C alleles. The presence/absence analyses assumed that sequencing depth was roughly uniform across donors, and that assumption may not be true. In a later analysis, around 17,000 TCR beta sequences were associated with specific HLA alleles at a false discovery rate of 0.05. For the cohort, immune exposure information was limited to CMV serostatus. A further reported finding was that TCR beta sequences accurately predicted the HLA-A and HLA-B alleles for most subjects in the first cohort.

The CDR3, cysteine through phenylalanine, is 15 amino acids long. The DNA shown is the 45-base CDR3, in frame from base 1. The germline V gene (reference sequence) provides CDR1 GTSNPN and CDR2 SVGIG. This sequence was found in a woman between 35 and 50 years old in good health and CMV-seropositive. The receptor chain draws on TRBV30 and TRBJ2-5; matching of 6 bases hints at TRBD1 as the D gene. TRBJ2-7 matches the DNA end more closely, so the J call is doubtful. Sequencing input: PBMCs. CDR3 protein: CAWRLNREGSYEQYF. The bases are TGTGCCTGGAGATTAAACAGGGAAGGATCCTACGAGCAGTACTTC.